What follows are 21 T cell receptor beta chains derived from one specimen sequenced in a study of blood T cell repertoires in COVID-19 (dated by TCRdb to about 2020). Preparation of the library involved the immunoSEQ multiplex PCR assay. TCRdb took this table from immuneACCESS and kept in-frame rearrangements with V and J called. Such tables lack part of the clones; where checked against another copy, unresolved V genes explain under half of the gap, and the rest is unexplained. Present in this sample are roughly 150,000 clones, over 70% of which were seen just once. The top ten clones comprise around 5% of the sample. Sequenced material: PBMCs or T cells enriched from blood (not recorded which). The source is a man between 65 and 80 years old who had been exposed to COVID-19.

The chain carries TRBV6-5 and TRBJ1-1, with TRBD1 identical over 11 bases. V gave up 0 bases and J gave up 10 bases; unmatched junction bases: 10. There are 16 residues in the CDR3. Germline assignment: CDR1 MNHEY and CDR2 SVGAGI. The CDR3 reads CASSYSLGTGGVPAFF. DNA of the CDR3: TGTGCCAGCAGTTACTCACTAGGGACAGGGGGGGTTCCAGCTTTCTTT.

The chain recombines TRBV6-6 with TRBJ2-5, with 8 bases fitting TRBD2. Germline V gene sequence: CDR1 MNHNY, CDR2 SVGAGI (reference sequence). J gave up 3 bases and V 4 bases, and 4 bases lay outside the gene matches. The CDR3 spans 14 residues. CDR3 loop: CASSWTSREETQYF. In DNA form, the CDR3 reads TGTGCCAGCAGTTGGACTAGCCGTGAAGAGACCCAGTACTTC.

The chain uses TRBV7-2 and TRBJ2-7; D is unclear. V was pared by 4 bases and J by 1 base, with 5 bases between. CDR1 is SGHTA and CDR2 is FQGNSA in the germline V gene. The CDR3 has 12 residues. The CDR3 DNA reads as TGTGCCAGCAGCTCCCCATCCTACGAGCAGTACTTC. Translating gives CASSSPSYEQYF.

This clone was recorded once. This rearrangement joins TRBV4-1 to TRBJ1-2, with 7 bases that match TRBD1. The junction had 4 bases not matched to a gene; V was cut back by 1 base and J by 8 bases. The germline V gene encodes CDR1 MGHRA and CDR2 YSYEKL. The length of the CDR3 is 13 residues. In DNA form, the CDR3 reads TGCGCCAGCAGCCAAGGAGGGGGCGCGGGCTACACCTTC. Residues: CASSQGGGAGYTF.

This clone appeared once. The chain links TRBV7-3 to TRBJ2-6; 12 bases match TRBD1. Germline CDR1 reads SGHTA; CDR2 reads FQGTGA. V lost 5 bases and J lost 4; bases outside the gene matches: 15. CDR3 length equals 20 residues. This chain's CDR3 is CASSPTGTGGVRAGANVLTF. The CDR3 DNA follows: TGTGCCAGCAGCCCCACCGGGACAGGGGGCGTCCGGGCCGGGGCCAACGTCCTGACTTTC.

This chain uses TRBV19 with TRBJ2-3; a possible D gene is TRBD2 (6 bases). Germline V gene lookup returns CDR1 LNHDA and CDR2 SQIVND (reference sequence). There are 16 residues in the CDR3. Trimming removed 6 bases from V and 0 bases from J, with 16 bases in between. CDR3 coding DNA: TGTGCCAGTAGCGTCCTGGGACTTCTTAGCACAGATACGCAGTATTTT. Translating gives CASSVLGLLSTDTQYF.

The V and J genes are TRBV3-1 (or the pseudogene TRBV3-2) and TRBJ1-1; D is uncertain. The CDR3 is 14 residues long. CDR1 and CDR2 (germline): LGHDT, YNNKEL (reference sequence). Trimming pared 2 bases from V and 0 bases from J, leaving 7 bases between. This chain's CDR3 is CASSQTPLNTEAFF. CDR3 sequence (DNA): TGTGCCAGCAGCCAAACACCTCTGAACACTGAAGCTTTCTTT.

The chain links TRBV12-5 to TRBJ1-1, with a possible D match to TRBD1 (6 bases). Trimming removed 4 bases at V and 10 bases at J, with 10 bases between. The CDR3 sequence is 11 residues long. Per the germline V gene, CDR1 is LGHNT and CDR2 is FRNRAP. CDR3 sequence reads: CASGSTGRAFF. CDR3 sequence (DNA): TGTGCTAGTGGTTCCACAGGGAGAGCTTTCTTT.

Points on this clone: Other DNA sequences in the sample encode the same CDR3. This sequence joins TRBV5-1 and TRBJ2-3; no clear D. The CDR3 contains 15 residues. Germline CDR1 SGHRS, CDR2 YFSETQ. V was clipped by 4 bases and J by 0 bases, with 12 bases between them. The CDR3, as DNA: TGCGCCAGCAGCCTCGCGGCACGAAGCACAGATACGCAGTATTTT. Amino acids: CASSLAARSTDTQYF.

This chain links TRBV7-2 with TRBJ1-5; 7 nucleotides agree with TRBD1. The V gene's germline CDR1 is SGHTA and CDR2 FQGNSA. There are 15 residues in the CDR3. J was trimmed by 7 bases and V by 4 bases; bases with no gene match: 10. CDR3 sequence reads: CASSSQGGMGQPQHF. The CDR3, as DNA: TGTGCCAGCAGCTCCCAGGGGGGCATGGGCCAGCCCCAGCATTTT.

This clone occurred many times. The J gene is TRBJ2-7, the V gene TRBV6-1; a weak D match, TRBD2 (6 bases). The CDR3 runs to 14 residues. Trimming left V 2 bases short and J 7 bases short, with 15 bases between. The germline CDR1 and CDR2 sequences are MNHNS and SASEGT. The CDR3 protein is CASSESSTAGEQYF. The CDR3 nucleotides read TGTGCCAGCAGTGAATCGTCTACCGCGGGAGAGCAGTACTTC.

This sequence joins TRBV2 and TRBJ2-7; D is perhaps TRBD1 (5 bases). The V and J ends lost 6 bases and 3 bases respectively, with 9 bases between them. The CDR3 extends over 12 amino acids. Germline-derived CDR1 and CDR2 are SNHLY and FYNNEI. CDR3 protein: CASRRDSYEQYF. The CDR3 DNA sequence: TGTGCCAGCAGGAGAGACAGCTACGAGCAGTACTTC.

The J gene is TRBJ1-3, the V gene TRBV23-1, with 12 bases matching TRBD1. TRBV23-1 is given ORF status, its function remaining uncertain. CDR3 size: 23 residues. Unmatched junction bases numbered 18, after V lost 0 bases and J lost 0 bases. The CDR3 coding sequence is TGCGCCAGCAGTCAATCCCCCAACCGGGACAGGGGGCTGGAGAGAAGCTCTGGAAACACCATATATTTT. Its protein product is CASSQSPNRDRGLERSSGNTIYF.

The chain combines TRBV5-1 with TRBJ1-1; D is undetermined. The germline V gene has CDR1 SGHRS and CDR2 YFSETQ. V dropped 8 bases and J dropped 1 base, with 9 bases sitting between them. The CDR3 consists of 12 residues. The CDR3 region is CARNLRNTEAFF. The CDR3 DNA sequence: TGCGCCAGGAACTTAAGGAACACTGAAGCTTTCTTT.

This chain connects TRBV29-1 to TRBJ1-1; D call uncertain. Trimming took off 7 bases at V and 1 base at J, with 7 bases between the two ends. The CDR3 runs to 11 residues. Germline V gene data show CDR1 as SQVTM and CDR2 as ANQGSEA. CDR3 in DNA: TGCAGCGCTTCAGAGAACACTGAAGCTTTCTTT. This gives the protein CSASENTEAFF.

This chain links TRBV7-8 with TRBJ2-2, with D possibly TRBD2 on 5 matching bases. V lost 5 bases, J lost 4 bases, and 11 bases lay in between. This CDR3 contains 14 residues. The germline gives CDR1 SGHVS, CDR2 FQNEAQ. CDR3 residues: CASSLLVSTGELFF. The CDR3 DNA sequence: TGTGCCAGCAGCCTACTAGTCTCCACCGGGGAGCTGTTTTTT.

This clone was seen once. The chain combines TRBV7-2 with TRBJ1-5; maybe TRBD1 (6 bases). Trimming took 5 bases from V and 4 from J, leaving 9 bases between them. The length of the CDR3 is 13 residues. The germline gives CDR1 SGHTA, CDR2 FQGNSA. The CDR3 DNA sequence: TGTGCCAGCAGCCCCCAGGGGAATCAGCCCCAGCATTTT. Translating it yields CASSPQGNQPQHF.

This chain connects TRBV27 to TRBJ1-5; 9 nucleotides align to TRBD1. CDR3 length equals 16 residues. From germline, CDR1 is MNHEY and CDR2 SMNVEV (reference sequence). Germline trimming cut 8 bases from V and 11 bases from J; bases unmatched to any gene: 19. CDR3 in amino acids: CASGPGQGIRFGSQHF. The CDR3 DNA is TGTGCCAGCGGTCCAGGACAGGGGATTAGATTTGGGTCCCAGCATTTT.

The gene calls are TRBV19 and TRBJ1-1, with D hard to call. Trimming pared 4 bases from V and 3 bases from J, leaving 21 bases between. CDR1 LNHDA and CDR2 SQIVND come from the germline V gene (reference sequence). The CDR3 consists of 17 residues. CDR3 residues: CASSRVWIGSRDTEAFF. CDR3 sequence (DNA): TGTGCCAGTAGTAGGGTCTGGATCGGGTCTCGGGACACTGAAGCTTTCTTT.

The rearrangement links TRBV2 to TRBJ2-7, with D possibly TRBD1 on 5 matching bases. The CDR3 is 12 residues long. V gave up 4 bases and J gave up 6 bases, with 10 bases separating them. Germline CDR1 and CDR2: SNHLY and FYNNEI. CDR3 residues: CASSVVGAEQYF. In DNA form, the CDR3 reads TGTGCCAGCAGTGTTGTTGGGGCCGAGCAGTACTTC.

The rearrangement joins TRBV5-1 to TRBJ2-7, with D possibly TRBD1 on 6 matching bases. Trimming left V 0 bases short and J 5 bases short, with 15 bases between. The CDR3 is 15 amino acids. Germline-derived CDR1 and CDR2 are SGHRS and YFSETQ. For the CDR3, the DNA is TGCGCCAGCAGCTTGGCCTGGCAGGGGACCGACGAGCAGTACTTC. It specifies CASSLAWQGTDEQYF.